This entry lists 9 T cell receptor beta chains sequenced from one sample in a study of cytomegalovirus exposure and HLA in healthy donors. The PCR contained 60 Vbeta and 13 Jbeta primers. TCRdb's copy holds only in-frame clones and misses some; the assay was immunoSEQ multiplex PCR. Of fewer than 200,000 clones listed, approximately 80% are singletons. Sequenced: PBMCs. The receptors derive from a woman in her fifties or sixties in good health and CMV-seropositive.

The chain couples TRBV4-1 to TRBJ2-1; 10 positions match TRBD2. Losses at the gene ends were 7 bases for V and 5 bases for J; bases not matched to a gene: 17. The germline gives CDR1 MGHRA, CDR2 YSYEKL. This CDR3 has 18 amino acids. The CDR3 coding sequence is TGCGCCAGCACCTCACGGGTAGCGGGGGGCGAAGGTCACAATGAGCAGTTCTTC. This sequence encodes CASTSRVAGGEGHNEQFF.

CDR3 loop: CASSEGQGGFYEQYF. The CDR3 DNA follows: TGTGCCAGCAGTGAGGGACAGGGGGGTTTCTACGAGCAGTACTTC. This chain uses TRBV2 with TRBJ2-5, with 11 bases aligning to TRBD1. TRBJ2-7 explains the end of the DNA better; the J call may be wrong. Germline V gives CDR1 SNHLY, CDR2 FYNNEI. CDR3 length: 15 amino acids.

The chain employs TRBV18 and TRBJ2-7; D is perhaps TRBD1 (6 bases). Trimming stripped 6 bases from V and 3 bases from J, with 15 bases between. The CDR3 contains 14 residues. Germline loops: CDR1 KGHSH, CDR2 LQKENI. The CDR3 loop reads CASSWGQGDYEQYF. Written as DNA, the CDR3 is TGTGCCAGCTCTTGGGGGCAGGGTGACTACGAGCAGTACTTC. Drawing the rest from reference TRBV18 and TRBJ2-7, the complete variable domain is NAGVMQNPRHLVRRRGQEARLRCSPMKGHSHVYWYRQLPEEGLKFMVYLQKENIIDESGMPKERFSAEFPKEGPSILRIQQVVRGDSAAYFCASSWGQGDYEQYFGPGTRLTVT.

CDR3 coding DNA: TGTGCCAGCAGCTTCCTCGTTAGCGGGGGTTCAGATGAGCAGTTCTTC. Translation: CASSFLVSGGSDEQFF. V usage is TRBV11-1 and J usage is TRBJ2-1; 9 nucleotides align to TRBD2. The length of the CDR3 is 16 residues. Looked up from germline, CDR1 is SGHAT and CDR2 is FQDESV (reference sequence). J lost 8 bases, V lost 3 bases, and 11 bases had no gene match.

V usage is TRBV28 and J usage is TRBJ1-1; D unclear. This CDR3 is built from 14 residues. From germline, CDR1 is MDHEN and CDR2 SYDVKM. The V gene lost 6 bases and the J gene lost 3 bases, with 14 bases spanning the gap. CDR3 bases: TGTGCCAGCAGAAAATCGGGTCTTGACACTGAAGCTTTCTTT. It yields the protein CASRKSGLDTEAFF.

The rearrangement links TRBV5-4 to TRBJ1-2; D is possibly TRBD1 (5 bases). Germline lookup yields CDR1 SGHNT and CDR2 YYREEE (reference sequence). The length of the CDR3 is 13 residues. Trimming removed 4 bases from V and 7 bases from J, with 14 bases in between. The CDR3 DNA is TGTGCCAGCAGCACCGCTGGGGCCAGTGGCTACACCTTC. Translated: CASSTAGASGYTF.

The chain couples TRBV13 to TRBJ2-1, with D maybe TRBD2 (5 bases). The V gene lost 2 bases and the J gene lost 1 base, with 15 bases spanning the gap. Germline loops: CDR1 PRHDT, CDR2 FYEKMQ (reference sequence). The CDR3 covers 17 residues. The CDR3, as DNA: TGTGCCAGCAGCTTACCCTTCCGGGGATTATCCTACAATGAGCAGTTCTTC. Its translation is CASSLPFRGLSYNEQFF.

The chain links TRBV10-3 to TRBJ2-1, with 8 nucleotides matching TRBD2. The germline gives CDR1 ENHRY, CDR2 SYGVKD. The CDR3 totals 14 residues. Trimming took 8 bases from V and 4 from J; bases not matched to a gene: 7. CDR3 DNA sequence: TGTGCCATCCGAGCGGGAGTAGTGTACAATGAGCAGTTCTTC. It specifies CAIRAGVVYNEQFF.

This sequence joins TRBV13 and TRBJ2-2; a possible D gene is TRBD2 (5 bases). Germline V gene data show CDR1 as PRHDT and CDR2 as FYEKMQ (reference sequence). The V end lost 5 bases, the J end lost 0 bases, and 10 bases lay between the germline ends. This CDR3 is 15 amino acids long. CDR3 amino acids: CASSLRGSNTGELFF. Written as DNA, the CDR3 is TGTGCCAGCAGCCTTCGGGGTTCGAACACCGGGGAGCTGTTTTTT.